This T cell receptor beta chain was obtained from a study of OX40 agonist ivuxolimab in advanced cancers. Across the study: Patient treatment consisted of intravenous ivuxolimab administration every 2 weeks at 0.01 to 10 mg/kg.

Concerning this clone itself: The antigen is unknown.

The table came from immunoSEQ multiplex PCR; TCRdb's copy has only in-frame clones and leaves some out. Here the sample spans about 54,000 clones, roughly 91% being singletons. Whole-study findings and limits: CD8+ T cells showed, on average, more clonal expansion than CD4+ cells.

The V end was cut by 4 bases, the J end by 0 bases, with 9 bases between. This CDR3 spans 15 amino acids. CDR1 and CDR2 (germline): SGHDN, FVKESK. J is TRBJ1-4 and V is TRBV14; unclear D gene. The material was CD4+ or CD8+ T cells sorted from blood, obtained in a trial of the OX40 agonist ivuxolimab. The TCR originated in an adult with an advanced solid tumor such as melanoma, head and neck, liver or kidney cancer. CDR3 sequence (DNA): TGTGCCAGCAGCCCCCGTCGAACAACTAATGAAAAACTGTTTTTT. This gives the protein CASSPRRTTNEKLFF.